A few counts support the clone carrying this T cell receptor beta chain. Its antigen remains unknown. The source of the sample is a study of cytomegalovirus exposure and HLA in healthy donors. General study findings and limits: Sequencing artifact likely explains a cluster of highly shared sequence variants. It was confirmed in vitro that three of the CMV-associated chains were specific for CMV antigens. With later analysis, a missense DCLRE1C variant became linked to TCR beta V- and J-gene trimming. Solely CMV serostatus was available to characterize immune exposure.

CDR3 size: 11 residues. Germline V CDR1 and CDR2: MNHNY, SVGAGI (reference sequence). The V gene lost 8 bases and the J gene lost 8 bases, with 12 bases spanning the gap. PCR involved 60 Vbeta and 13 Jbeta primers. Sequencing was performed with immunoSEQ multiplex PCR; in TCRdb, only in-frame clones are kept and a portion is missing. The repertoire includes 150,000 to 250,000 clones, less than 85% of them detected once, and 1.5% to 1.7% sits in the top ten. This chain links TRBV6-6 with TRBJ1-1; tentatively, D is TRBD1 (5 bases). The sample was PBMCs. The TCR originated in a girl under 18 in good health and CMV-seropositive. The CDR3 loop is CASSIGVEAFF. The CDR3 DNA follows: TGTGCCAGCTCGATAGGGGTAGAAGCTTTCTTT.